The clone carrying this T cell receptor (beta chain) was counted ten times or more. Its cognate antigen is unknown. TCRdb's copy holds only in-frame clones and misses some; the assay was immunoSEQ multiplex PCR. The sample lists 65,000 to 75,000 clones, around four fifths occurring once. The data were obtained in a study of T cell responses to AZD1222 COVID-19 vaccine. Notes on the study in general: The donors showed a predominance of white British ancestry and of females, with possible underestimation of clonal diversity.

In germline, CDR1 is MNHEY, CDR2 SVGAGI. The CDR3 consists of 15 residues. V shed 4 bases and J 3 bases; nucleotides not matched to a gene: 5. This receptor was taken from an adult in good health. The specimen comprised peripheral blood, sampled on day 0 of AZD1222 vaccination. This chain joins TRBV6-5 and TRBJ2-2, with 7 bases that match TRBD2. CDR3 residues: CASSSGEGDTGELFF. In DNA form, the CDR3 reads TGTGCCAGCAGTTCGGGGGAGGGCGACACCGGGGAGCTGTTTTTT.